These T cell receptor beta chains were read from a single sample in a study of cytomegalovirus exposure and HLA in healthy donors. TCRdb's copy holds only in-frame clones and misses some; the assay was immunoSEQ multiplex PCR. The sample comprises 200,000 to 250,000 clones, around four fifths of which are singletons, and about 0.58% rests with the top ten. Sample: PBMCs. The receptors shown here come from a woman in her thirties or forties in good health and CMV-seronegative. The CDR3 runs from the conserved cysteine through the conserved F or W. The D gene is left open where the match is weak. Clone size appears in some rows only: once, few, many, or a class for an expanded clone.

j_call	clone_size	d_call	v_call	cdr3_aa	cdr3_nt
TRBJ1-1	.	.	TRBV5-4	CASSFIFGGRTEAFF	TGTGCCAGCAGCTTTATTTTTGGGGGCCGGACTGAAGCTTTCTTT
TRBJ1-4	.	.	TRBV5-6	CASSPQVPTNEKLFF	TGTGCCAGCAGCCCACAGGTACCAACTAATGAAAAACTGTTTTTT
TRBJ2-1	.	TRBD2	TRBV6-1	CASKPQRGADEQFF	TGTGCCAGCAAGCCCCAGCGGGGGGCAGATGAGCAGTTCTTC
TRBJ2-5	.	.	TRBV18	CASSPLLSLAGETQYF	TGTGCCAGCTCACCCCTCCTCAGCCTTGCAGGAGAGACCCAGTACTTC
TRBJ1-4	.	.	TRBV10-3	CAISESIENANEKLFF	TGTGCCATCAGTGAGTCGATCGAGAACGCTAATGAAAAACTGTTTTTT
TRBJ1-5	.	.	TRBV2	CASSVEGPTVNQPQHF	TGTGCCAGCAGTGTGGAGGGCCCTACGGTCAATCAGCCCCAGCATTTT
TRBJ1-1	.	.	TRBV4-2	CASSPATGGTEAFF	TGTGCCAGCAGCCCCGCGACGGGAGGGACTGAAGCTTTCTTT
TRBJ1-5	.	TRBD1	TRBV6-6	CASSQGAGTGSQPQHF	TGTGCCAGCAGTCAAGGGGCCGGGACAGGGAGTCAGCCCCAGCATTTT
TRBJ2-2	.	TRBD1	TRBV2	CASHRGLGNTGELFF	TGTGCCAGCCACAGGGGGTTAGGGAACACCGGGGAGCTGTTTTTT
TRBJ2-7	.	TRBD2	TRBV7-2	CASSLERGGAYEQYF	TGTGCCAGCAGCTTAGAGCGCGGGGGGGCTTACGAGCAGTACTTC
TRBJ1-3	.	.	TRBV7-6	CASSLGGGGNTIYF	TGTGCCAGCAGCTTAGGGGGCGGTGGAAACACCATATATTTT
TRBJ1-6	.	.	TRBV7-2	CASSSGLPPLHF	TGTGCCAGCAGCTCAGGGTTACCACCCCTCCACTTT
TRBJ1-5	.	.	TRBV4-3	CASQRGGGNGPQHF	TGCGCCAGTCAGCGGGGAGGGGGTAATGGGCCCCAGCATTTT
TRBJ1-3	few	TRBD1	TRBV30	CAWSGGQGTGNTIYF	TGTGCCTGGAGTGGAGGACAGGGGACTGGAAACACCATATATTTT
TRBJ2-1	.	TRBD1	TRBV2	CASSPDRASYNEQFF	TGTGCCAGCAGCCCGGACAGGGCATCCTACAATGAGCAGTTCTTC
TRBJ2-5	.	.	TRBV29-1	CSVSGQQETQYF	TGCAGCGTTTCAGGACAGCAAGAGACCCAGTACTTC
TRBJ1-3	few	.	TRBV6-5	CASSRGSSGNTIYF	TGTGCCAGCAGCAGGGGAAGCTCTGGAAACACCATATATTTT
TRBJ1-2	.	.	TRBV4-3	CASSQERRRWEHGYTF	TGCGCCAGCAGCCAAGAAAGAAGAAGATGGGAGCATGGCTACACCTTC
TRBJ2-7	.	.	TRBV27	CASSSGNSYEQYF	TGTGCCAGCAGTTCGGGGAACTCCTACGAGCAGTACTTC
TRBJ2-7	.	.	TRBV10-2	CASSRGYEQYF	TGCGCCAGCAGTCGCGGTTACGAGCAGTACTTC
TRBJ1-1	.	TRBD1	TRBV5-1	CASSLEGALFGEAFF	TGCGCCAGCAGCTTGGAGGGGGCCCTCTTTGGTGAAGCTTTCTTT
TRBJ2-7	.	TRBD2	TRBV7-8	CASSLVLAGSYEQYF	TGTGCCAGCAGCTTGGTGCTAGCGGGTTCCTACGAGCAGTACTTC
TRBJ1-5	.	TRBD1	TRBV30	CAWSGVKGTGIGGYSNQPQHF	TGTGCCTGGAGTGGGGTTAAAGGGACAGGGATTGGGGGCTATAGCAATCAGCCCCAGCATTTT
TRBJ2-6	.	TRBD2	TRBV5-1	CASSLVGTNSGANVLTF	TGCGCCAGCAGCCTCGTTGGGACTAACTCTGGGGCCAACGTCCTGACTTTC
TRBJ1-2	.	TRBD1	TRBV7-2	CASSPDRDSGYTF	TGTGCCAGCAGCCCCGACAGGGATAGTGGCTACACCTTC
TRBJ2-1	.	TRBD2	TRBV5-1	CASSIGTSDDNEQFF	TGCGCCAGCAGCATAGGGACTAGCGACGACAATGAGCAGTTCTTC
TRBJ1-1	.	.	TRBV10-2	CASSEPGEKDQNTEAFF	TGCGCCAGCAGTGAGCCGGGGGAGAAAGACCAGAACACTGAAGCTTTCTTT
TRBJ1-2	.	TRBD1	TRBV5-1	CASSLAYDRGGYTF	TGCGCCAGCAGCTTGGCCTACGACAGGGGTGGCTACACCTTC
TRBJ1-4	.	.	TRBV6-5	CASSYGRAVANEKLFF	TGTGCCAGCAGTTACGGCAGGGCCGTTGCTAATGAAAAACTGTTTTTT
TRBJ1-3	.	.	TRBV9	CASSVVDGLGNTIYF	TGTGCCAGCAGCGTAGTAGATGGACTTGGAAACACCATATATTTT
TRBJ2-7	.	.	TRBV11-3	CASSLDGYEQYF	TGTGCCAGCAGCTTAGACGGCTACGAGCAGTACTTC
TRBJ1-3	.	.	TRBV27	CASSLQGFGNTIYF	TGTGCCAGCAGTCTACAGGGCTTTGGAAACACCATATATTTT
TRBJ2-1	.	.	TRBV6-6	CASRPTTYDNEQFF	TGTGCCAGCAGACCGACAACGTATGACAATGAGCAGTTCTTC
TRBJ2-7	few	.	TRBV7-3	CASSPSDSYEQYF	TGTGCCAGCAGCCCGTCGGACAGCTACGAGCAGTACTTC
TRBJ1-5	few	.	TRBV2	CASSEEAPRGNQPQHF	TGTGCCAGCAGTGAAGAGGCACCCAGGGGCAATCAGCCCCAGCATTTT
TRBJ1-5	.	.	TRBV19	CASSIVGRESSQHF	TGTGCCAGTAGTATAGTGGGCCGGGAATCGTCCCAGCATTTT
TRBJ1-1	few	.	TRBV2	CASRPGTLVNTEAFF	TGTGCCAGCAGGCCCGGGACTTTGGTGAACACTGAAGCTTTCTTT
TRBJ2-7	.	TRBD1	TRBV18	CASSLSDRAYEQYF	TGTGCCAGCTCACTTAGCGACAGGGCCTACGAGCAGTACTTC
TRBJ2-1	.	TRBD1	TRBV4-3	CASSLRTGWDNEQFF	TGCGCCAGCAGCCTCAGGACAGGGTGGGACAATGAGCAGTTCTTC
TRBJ1-1	.	.	TRBV7-2	CASSFRGWGTEAFF	TGTGCCAGCAGCTTTAGGGGCTGGGGCACTGAAGCTTTCTTT
TRBJ1-1	.	.	TRBV29-1	CSVAPRGSWTEAFF	TGCAGCGTTGCTCCCCGGGGGTCGTGGACTGAAGCTTTCTTT
TRBJ2-7	.	.	TRBV19	CASSNRDPNEQYF	TGTGCCAGTAGTAACAGGGACCCCAACGAGCAGTACTTC
TRBJ2-2	.	.	TRBV30	CAWTSTGQPGELFF	TGTGCCTGGACTTCGACCGGACAGCCCGGGGAGCTGTTTTTT
TRBJ1-1	.	.	TRBV28	CASSFGSSRTEAFF	TGTGCCAGCAGTTTCGGGTCTAGTAGGACTGAAGCTTTCTTT
TRBJ2-3	.	.	TRBV7-6	CASSRWRDTQYF	TGTGCCAGCAGCCGTTGGAGAGATACGCAGTATTTT
TRBJ1-5	.	TRBD1	TRBV2	CASSGDRGRGQPQHF	TGTGCCAGCAGTGGGGACAGGGGGCGAGGTCAGCCCCAGCATTTT
TRBJ1-1	.	TRBD1	TRBV2	CASSEQGASTEAFF	TGTGCCAGCAGCGAACAGGGGGCGAGCACTGAAGCTTTCTTT
TRBJ1-3	.	.	TRBV6-6	CASSYSEKGNTIYF	TGTGCCAGCAGTTACTCGGAGAAAGGAAACACCATATATTTT
TRBJ2-7	.	.	TRBV5-1	CASSFPERTYEQYF	TGCGCCAGCAGCTTCCCTGAGCGGACCTACGAGCAGTACTTC
TRBJ1-1	.	.	TRBV28	CASSSIGSANTEAFF	TGTGCCAGCAGTTCAATCGGGTCAGCGAACACTGAAGCTTTCTTC
TRBJ2-7	.	.	TRBV30	CAWSTLAGAYEQYF	TGTGCCTGGAGCACTCTGGCAGGGGCCTACGAGCAGTACTTC
TRBJ1-1	few	.	TRBV5-6	CASSYRQKPTEAFF	TGTGCCAGCAGCTATAGACAGAAGCCCACTGAAGCTTTCTTT
TRBJ2-1	few	.	TRBV28	CASTAAGEAMPYNEQFF	TGTGCCAGCACCGCGGCAGGGGAAGCAATGCCCTACAATGAGCAGTTCTTC
TRBJ1-5	few	TRBD1	TRBV5-4	CASSPDRGLNQPQHF	TGTGCCAGCAGCCCGGACAGGGGATTGAATCAGCCCCAGCATTTT
TRBJ1-2	.	.	TRBV5-5	CASSFDSNVYGYTF	TGTGCCAGCAGCTTTGACAGCAACGTCTATGGCTACACCTTC
TRBJ1-2	.	.	TRBV7-2	CASSWDTANYGYTF	TGTGCCAGCAGCTGGGACACTGCTAACTATGGCTACACCTTC
TRBJ2-1	few	TRBD1	TRBV6-4	CASALTGIAYNEQFF	TGTGCCAGCGCCCTGACAGGGATAGCCTACAATGAGCAGTTCTTC
TRBJ2-1	.	TRBD1	TRBV19	CASTSTGFNEQFF	TGTGCCAGTACTTCGACAGGGTTCAATGAGCAGTTCTTC
TRBJ2-3	.	.	TRBV18	CASPQTQGIRNTQYF	TGTGCCAGCCCGCAAACCCAGGGGATTAGGAATACGCAGTATTTT